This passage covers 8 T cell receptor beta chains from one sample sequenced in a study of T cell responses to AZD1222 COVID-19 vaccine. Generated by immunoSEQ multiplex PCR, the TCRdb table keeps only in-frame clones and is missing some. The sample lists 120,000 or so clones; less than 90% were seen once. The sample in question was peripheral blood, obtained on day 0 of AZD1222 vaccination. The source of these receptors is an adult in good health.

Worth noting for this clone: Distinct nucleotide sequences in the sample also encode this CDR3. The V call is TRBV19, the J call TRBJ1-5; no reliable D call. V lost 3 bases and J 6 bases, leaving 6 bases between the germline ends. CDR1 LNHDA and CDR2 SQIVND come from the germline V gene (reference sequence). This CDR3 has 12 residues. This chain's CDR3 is CASSILGQPQHF. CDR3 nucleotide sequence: TGTGCCAGTAGTATTCTCGGTCAGCCCCAGCATTTT.

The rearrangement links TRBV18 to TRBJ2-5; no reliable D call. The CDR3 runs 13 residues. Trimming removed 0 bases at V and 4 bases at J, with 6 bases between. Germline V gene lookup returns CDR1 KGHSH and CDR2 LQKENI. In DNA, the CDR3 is TGTGCCAGCTCACCACCGGTCCCAGAGACCCAGTACTTC. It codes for CASSPPVPETQYF.

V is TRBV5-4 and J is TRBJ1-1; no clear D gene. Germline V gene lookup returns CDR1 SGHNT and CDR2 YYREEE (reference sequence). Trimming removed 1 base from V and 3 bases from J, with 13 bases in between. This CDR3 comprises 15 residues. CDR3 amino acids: CASSLSGNAYTEAFF. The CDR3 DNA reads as TGTGCCAGCAGCTTGTCTGGCAACGCCTACACTGAAGCTTTCTTT.

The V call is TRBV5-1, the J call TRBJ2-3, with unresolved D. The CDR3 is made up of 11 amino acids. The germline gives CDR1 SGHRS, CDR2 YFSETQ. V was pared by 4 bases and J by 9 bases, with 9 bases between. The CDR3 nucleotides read TGCGCCAGCAGCGTACTATGGACGCAGTATTTT. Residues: CASSVLWTQYF. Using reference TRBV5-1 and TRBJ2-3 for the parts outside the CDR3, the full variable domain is KAGVTQTPRYLIKTRGQQVTLSCSPISGHRSVSWYQQTPGQGLQFLFEYFSETQRNKGNFPGRFSGRQFSNSRSEMNVSTLELGDSALYLCASSVLWTQYFGPGTRLTVL.

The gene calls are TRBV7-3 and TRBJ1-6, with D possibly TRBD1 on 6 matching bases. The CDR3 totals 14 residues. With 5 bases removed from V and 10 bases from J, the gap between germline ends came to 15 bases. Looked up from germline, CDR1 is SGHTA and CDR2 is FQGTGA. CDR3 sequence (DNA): TGTGCCAGCAGCAGCCAGGGGACTAACTCACCCCTCCACTTT. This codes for CASSSQGTNSPLHF. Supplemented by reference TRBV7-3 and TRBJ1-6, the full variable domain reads GAGVSQTPSNKVTEKGKYVELRCDPISGHTALYWYRQSLGQGPEFLIYFQGTGAADDSGLPNDRFFAVRPEGSVSTLKIQRTERGDSAVYLCASSSQGTNSPLHFGNGTRLTVT.

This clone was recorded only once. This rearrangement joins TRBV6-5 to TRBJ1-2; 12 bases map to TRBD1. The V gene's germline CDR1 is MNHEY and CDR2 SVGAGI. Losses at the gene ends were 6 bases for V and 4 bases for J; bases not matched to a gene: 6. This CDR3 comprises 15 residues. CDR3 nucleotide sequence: TGTGCCAGCAGAACCGGGACAGGGGGCTTCTATGGCTACACCTTC. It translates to CASRTGTGGFYGYTF.

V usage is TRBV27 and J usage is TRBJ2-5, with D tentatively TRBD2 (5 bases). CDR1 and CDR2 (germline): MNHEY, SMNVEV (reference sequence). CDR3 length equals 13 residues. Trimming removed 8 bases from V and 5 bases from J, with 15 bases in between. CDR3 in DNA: TGTGCCAGCTCTAGAATAAGGGAGGAGACCCAGTACTTC. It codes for CASSRIREETQYF.

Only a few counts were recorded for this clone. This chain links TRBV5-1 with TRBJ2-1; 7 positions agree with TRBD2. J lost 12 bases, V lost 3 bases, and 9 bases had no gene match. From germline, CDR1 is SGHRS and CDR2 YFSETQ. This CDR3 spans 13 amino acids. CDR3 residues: CASSSSGGGRQFF. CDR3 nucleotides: TGCGCCAGCAGCTCCTCGGGGGGAGGGAGGCAGTTCTTC.